Listed below are T cell receptor beta chains from one sample, sequenced in a study of CD8+ T cells in alopecia areata. The assay was immunoSEQ multiplex PCR, and TCRdb's table has in-frame clones only and misses some. Of some 110,000 clones listed, roughly 50% were seen once; the top ten hold 9.5% to 15%. The sample in question was CD8+ T cells sorted from blood, obtained at week 24, from a patient treated with tofacitinib. The receptors were gathered from a human donor with alopecia areata. Each CDR3 is given with its conserved first and last residue. D genes are given only for firm matches. Rows may omit the clone size; those that give it use once, few, many or a size class.

clone size	J gene	D gene	V gene	CDR3 protein	CDR3 DNA
.	TRBJ1-6	TRBD1	TRBV5-1	CASSLSGGDSPLHF	TGCGCCAGCAGCTTGTCAGGGGGCGATTCACCCCTCCACTTT
few	TRBJ1-6	.	TRBV7-2	CASSQRHHNSPLHF	TGTGCCAGCAGCCAGCGGCACCATAATTCACCCCTCCACTTT
few	TRBJ1-1	.	TRBV23-1	CASTPEESTEAFF	TGCGCCAGCACCCCTGAGGAGAGCACTGAAGCTTTCTTT
.	TRBJ2-6	.	TRBV9	CASSQPSGANVLTF	TGTGCCAGCAGCCAACCATCTGGGGCCAACGTCCTGACTTTC
.	TRBJ2-1	.	TRBV4-1	CASSQGPATEQFF	TGCGCCAGCAGCCAGGGTCCCGCTACTGAGCAGTTCTTC
.	TRBJ2-7	.	TRBV5-1	CASSSRQSYEQYF	TGCGCCAGCAGCTCCAGACAGTCCTACGAGCAGTACTTC
.	TRBJ1-1	TRBD1	TRBV13	CASSWDRGEAFF	TGTGCCAGCAGCTGGGACAGGGGCGAAGCTTTCTTT
.	TRBJ1-2	.	TRBV29-1	CSVARGGYTF	TGCAGCGTTGCGCGAGGCGGCTACACCTTC
few	TRBJ2-5	.	TRBV29-1	CSVLGQGEETQYF	TGCAGCGTTCTCGGGCAGGGAGAGGAGACCCAGTACTTC
.	TRBJ2-3	.	TRBV2	CATLGPRGPDTQYF	TGTGCCACCTTGGGACCGCGGGGCCCAGATACGCAGTATTTT
.	TRBJ1-3	TRBD1	TRBV7-9	CASSTRQGETFSGNTIYF	TGTGCCAGCAGCACTCGACAGGGCGAAACCTTCTCTGGAAACACCATATATTTT
.	TRBJ2-5	TRBD1	TRBV5-1	CASSSDRVYQETQYF	TGCGCCAGCAGTTCTGACAGGGTTTACCAAGAGACCCAGTACTTC
.	TRBJ2-2	.	TRBV4-3	CASSQEYRDANTGELFF	TGCGCCAGCAGCCAAGAATACCGTGACGCGAACACCGGGGAGCTGTTTTTT
once	TRBJ1-1	.	TRBV30	CAWSWQGRTEAFF	TGTGCCTGGAGTTGGCAGGGGAGGACTGAAGCTTTCTTT
.	TRBJ2-7	.	TRBV9	CASSPVTSSAQYF	TGTGCCAGCAGCCCAGTGACTAGTTCGGCGCAGTACTTC
.	TRBJ2-7	.	TRBV29-1	CSVRGGVSYEQYF	TGCAGCGTTAGGGGCGGGGTAAGCTACGAGCAGTACTTC
.	TRBJ1-5	.	TRBV4-1	CASSPREGDQPQHF	TGCGCCAGCAGCCCCCGCGAGGGTGATCAGCCCCAGCATTTT
.	TRBJ1-2	.	TRBV30	CAWSVPRLGVYGYTF	TGTGCCTGGAGTGTTCCCAGGCTAGGCGTCTATGGCTACACCTTC
.	TRBJ1-5	TRBD1	TRBV5-6	CASSLEGQGDWQTQHF	TGTGCCAGCAGCTTGGAGGGACAGGGAGACTGGCAAACCCAGCATTTT
.	TRBJ2-1	TRBD2	TRBV5-5	CASSFPLAVGGNEQFF	TGTGCCAGCAGCTTCCCCCTAGCGGTGGGCGGGAATGAGCAGTTCTTC
.	TRBJ1-1	.	TRBV6-5	CASRTQGFKTEAFF	TGTGCCAGCAGGACACAGGGTTTTAAGACTGAAGCTTTCTTT
.	TRBJ2-1	TRBD2	TRBV27	CASSLGTRYAYNEQFF	TGTGCCAGCAGTTTAGGGACTAGATACGCCTACAATGAGCAGTTCTTC
.	TRBJ2-1	TRBD2	TRBV2	CASIRLAGVNEQFF	TGTGCCAGCATTAGACTAGCGGGGGTTAATGAGCAGTTCTTC
.	TRBJ1-2	TRBD1	TRBV29-1	CSVIAQGNPLAVYGYTF	TGCAGCGTCATAGCACAGGGGAATCCCCTGGCGGTCTATGGCTACACCTTC
.	TRBJ1-5	.	TRBV6-6	CASSLTGLRQPQHF	TGTGCCAGCAGCTTAACAGGTTTACGTCAGCCCCAGCATTTT
few	TRBJ2-7	.	TRBV13	CASSPPGGYSYEQYF	TGTGCCAGCAGCCCCCCGGGGGGCTACTCCTACGAGCAGTACTTC
.	TRBJ2-7	TRBD2	TRBV9	CASSFSGSGEQYF	TGTGCCAGCAGCTTTAGCGGGTCCGGCGAGCAGTACTTC
few	TRBJ2-6	.	TRBV11-2	CASSFKPGANVLTF	TGTGCCAGCAGCTTTAAACCCGGGGCCAACGTCCTGACTTTC
.	TRBJ2-7	.	TRBV6-5	CASSYDRTYEQYF	TGTGCCAGCAGTTACGACAGGACCTACGAGCAGTACTTC